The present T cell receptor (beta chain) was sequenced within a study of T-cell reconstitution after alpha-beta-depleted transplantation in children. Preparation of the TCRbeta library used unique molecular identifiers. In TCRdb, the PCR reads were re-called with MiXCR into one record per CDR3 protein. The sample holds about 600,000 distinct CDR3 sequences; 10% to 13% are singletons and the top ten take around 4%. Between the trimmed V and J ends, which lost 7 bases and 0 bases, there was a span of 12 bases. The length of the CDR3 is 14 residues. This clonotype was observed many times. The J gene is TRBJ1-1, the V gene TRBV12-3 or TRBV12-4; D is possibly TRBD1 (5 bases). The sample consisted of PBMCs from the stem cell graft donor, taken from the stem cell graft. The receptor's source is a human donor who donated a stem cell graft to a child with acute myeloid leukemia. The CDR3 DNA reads TGTGCCAGCACAGGGCGAACCCTGAACACTGAAGCTTTCTTT. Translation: CASTGRTLNTEAFF.